This T cell receptor beta chain was recovered during a study of blood T cell repertoires in COVID-19. At the level of the study: Researchers got acute and convalescent COVID-19 samples from the United States, Italy and Spain. Sample material is recorded as cDNA or gDNA derived from T cells, B-cell-depleted T cells, or PBMCs.

With V trimmed by 0 bases and J by 4 bases, 4 bases remained unmatched. This CDR3 has 15 amino acids. CDR1 is SGHRS and CDR2 is YFSETQ in the germline V gene. Per the original methods: Estimates of nucleated cell counts were drawn from the amplification of reference gene primers. This table comes from immunoSEQ multiplex PCR, and its TCRdb copy is limited to in-frame clones, with some not included. V and J calls and clone size come straight from that table; D and trimming were deduced from the DNA. The sample lists more than 45,000 clones, approximately 86% occurring once. The rearrangement joins TRBV5-1 to TRBJ2-1, with TRBD2 identical over 7 bases. The source of this sequence is a man in his 60s with active or convalescent COVID-19. The specimen was peripheral blood. In nucleotides, the CDR3 is TGCGCCAGCAGCTTGGTCGGGACTACATACAATGAGCAGTTCTTC. Protein: CASSLVGTTYNEQFF.